Given below is one T cell receptor (beta chain) in context. The data were obtained in a study of shared clonotypes between healthy human individuals. Every contributor of samples was a Caucasian grown-up residing in Nashville, Tennessee. Germline V gene sequence: CDR1 SGHVS, CDR2 FNYEAQ. The CDR3 sequence is 16 residues long. The V gene lost 1 base and the J gene lost 3 bases, with 14 bases spanning the gap. Once extracted for a subset, genomic DNA was divided evenly among several immunoSEQ plates. Measured with immunoSEQ multiplex PCR; TCRdb has only the in-frame clones, and not every one. The profile shows about 490,000 clones, around 80% of them singletons.

Sequencing was performed on PBMCs. This sequence originates from a woman between 35 and 50 years old in good health. Some clones in this sample may be carry-over from other donors' samples. This chain joins TRBV7-6 and TRBJ2-3; no clear D gene. CDR3 sequence reads: CASSLEGIRGTDTQYF. For the CDR3, the DNA is TGTGCCAGCAGCTTAGAAGGGATCCGCGGAACAGATACGCAGTATTTT.